This TCR beta chain was observed in a study of spatial heterogeneity in lung cancer. TCRdb used MiXCR to reprocess the 5' RACE reads, holding one entry per CDR3 protein. The table has about 120,000 distinct CDR3 sequences, less than 14% seen once. General study findings and limits: Ubiquitous expanded tumor TCRs surfaced in blood more at resection than they did at follow-up.

As for time point: blood at routine non-recurrence follow-up after resection. This clonotype rates as large. Its antigen is currently unknown. Per the germline V gene, CDR1 is SGHAT and CDR2 is FQNNGV. The CDR3 covers 14 residues. V dropped 1 base and J dropped 1 base, with 7 bases sitting between them. The chain uses TRBV11-2 and TRBJ2-5; D perhaps matches TRBD1 (5 bases). Sequencing used PBMCs, obtained at follow-up. The clonotype originates from a female donor with early-stage non-small cell lung cancer. The CDR3 protein is CASSLVTVQETQYF. The CDR3 bases are TGTGCCAGCAGCTTAGTGACAGTCCAAGAGACCCAGTACTTC. Drawing the rest from reference TRBV11-2 and TRBJ2-5, the complete variable domain is EAGVAQSPRYKIIEKRQSVAFWCNPISGHATLYWYQQILGQGPKLLIQFQNNGVVDDSQLPKDRFSAERLKGVDSTLKIQPAKLEDSAVYLCASSLVTVQETQYFGPGTRLLVL.